This TCR beta chain was found in a study of cytotoxic CD8 clonotypes in ibrutinib-treated CLL (dated by TCRdb to about 2021). A note on the overall study: The cohort had 11 to 12 relapsed/refractory and 15 treatment-naive patients; around 17 were IGHV unmutated. Partial responses were observed in 24 patients and complete responses in 2; after a median follow-up of 68 months, remission was maintained in around 14 patients and progression was observed in roughly 12. Response samples were obtained after a median of about 13 months of treatment, with a range of about 6 to 36 months. On average, each sample yielded roughly 260,000 productive templates and 94,082 productive rearrangements. Of the approximately 86 participants in the trial, 26 had longitudinal samples available. Cryopreserved peripheral blood mononuclear cells were obtained prior to treatment, at the time of response, and at either disease progression or sustained remission. Paper-wide results and their limitations: Public clonotypes were rare and either contracted or stayed stable during treatment, and the rise in clonality at ibrutinib response reflected the expansion of private clonotypes. Lymph node repertoires were not examined, and the timing of sampling was not matched between patients in sustained remission and those whose disease progressed. At ibrutinib response clonality went up, during sustained remission it held steady, and at progression it dropped back toward baseline. At baseline, clonality was higher than in age-matched healthy donors and showed a strong correlation with circulating CD8+ T-cell counts.

As regards this clone: What this receptor recognizes is not known. No base quality values were provided; no much bigger clone lies one nucleotide off.

The goal of deep resolution MiSeq sequencing was a depth between 1 in 1 million and 1 in 200,000 T cells, and coverage averaged 10x per clonotype. The immunoSEQ hsTCRB Kit was used to generate TCR beta libraries. As for the original processing: The data were analyzed with ImmunoSEQ Analyzer and ImmunoSEQ Data Assistant, and V, D and J gene assignments followed IMGT definitions. Clonality, with values ranging from 0 to 1, was calculated as one minus the normalized Shannon entropy of productive rearrangement frequencies. Only overrepresented clonotypes making up at least 0.05% of each patient's repertoire were included in the public clonotype analysis. Approximately 13 age-matched healthy donor repertoires from immuneACCESS served as clonality controls. TCRdb mirrors the immuneACCESS table, restricted to in-frame sequences. Some clones are absent from its copies; in checked studies, under half trace to an unresolved V gene, and the reason for the others is unknown. V and J calls and clone size come straight from that table; D and trimming were deduced from the DNA. Recorded for this sample are a few hundred thousand clones; approximately 80% of them occurred a single time. Of the sample, about 6.7% is held by the ten largest clones.

For TCR beta library preparation, about 2.2 micrograms of genomic DNA was extracted from cryopreserved PBMCs. High-throughput TCR beta sequencing was performed on longitudinal blood samples from CLL patients receiving ibrutinib monotherapy. The patients were enrolled in a single-center, open-label phase 2 trial of ibrutinib monotherapy. Trimming accounts for 0 bases at V and 1 base at J, while the number of junction bases matched to no gene is 2. From the cysteine through the phenylalanine, the CDR3 covers 15 amino acids. Just CDR3 DNA is preserved here, 45 bases in frame from base 1. CDR1 MGHRA and CDR2 YSYEKL were looked up in the germline V gene.

The sequence came from a human donor with chronic lymphocytic leukemia. The sequences come from PBMCs, collected before ibrutinib treatment. This sequence uses TRBV4-1 and TRBJ2-5, with TRBD1 identical over 7 junction bases. The CDR3 has the sequence CASSQDGDSQETQYF. In nucleotides, the sequence is TGCGCCAGCAGCCAAGACGGGGACAGCCAAGAGACCCAGTACTTC.